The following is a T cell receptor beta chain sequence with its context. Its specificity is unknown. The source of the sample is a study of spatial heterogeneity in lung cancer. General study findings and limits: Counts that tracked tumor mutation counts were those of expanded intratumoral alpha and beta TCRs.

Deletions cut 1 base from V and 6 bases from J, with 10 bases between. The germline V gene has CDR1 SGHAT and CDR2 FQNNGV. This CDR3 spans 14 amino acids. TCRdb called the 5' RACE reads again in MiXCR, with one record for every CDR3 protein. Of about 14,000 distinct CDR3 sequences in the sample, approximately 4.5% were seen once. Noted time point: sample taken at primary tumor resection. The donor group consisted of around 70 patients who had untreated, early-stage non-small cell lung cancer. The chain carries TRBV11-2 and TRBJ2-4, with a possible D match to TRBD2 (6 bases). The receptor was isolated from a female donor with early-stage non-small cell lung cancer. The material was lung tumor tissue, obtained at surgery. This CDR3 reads CASSLVEGVNIQYF. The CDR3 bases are TGTGCCAGCAGCTTAGTGGAGGGAGTAAACATTCAGTACTTC.